The clone carrying this TCR beta chain occurred once. As yet, its antigen is unknown. At one boundary the junction diverges from the germline segment, which might be a read error. This sample stems from a study of T cell responses to AZD1222 COVID-19 vaccine. General study findings and limits: White British people made up most donors, females outnumbered males, and clonal diversity was possibly underestimated. Reportedly, nearly half the spike-specific TCRs target unmutated variant regions.

The CDR3 covers 13 residues. Germline lookup yields CDR1 SGDLS and CDR2 YYNGEE. The table came from immunoSEQ multiplex PCR; TCRdb's copy has only in-frame clones and leaves some out. The top ten hold approximately 5% of the sample, which has about 89,000 clones, 70% to 90% seen once. This TCR was recovered from an adult who received the AZD1222 COVID-19 vaccine. Here the sequenced sample was peripheral blood, taken 28 days after the second AZD1222 dose. The chain has TRBV9 and TRBJ2-5; 8 bases agree with TRBD2. The CDR3 sequence: CASSVRGGGTPNF. The CDR3, as DNA: TGTGCCAGCAGCGTGCGTGGCGGGGGGACCCCAAACTTC. The variable domain in full, with the rest retrieved from reference TRBV9 and TRBJ2-5, is DSGVTQTPKHLITATGQRVTLRCSPRSGDLSVYWYQQSLDQGLQFLIQYYNGEERAKGNILERFSAQQFPDLHSELNLSSLELGDSALYFCASSVRGGGTPNFGPGTRLLVL.